This T cell receptor beta chain was captured in a study of blood T cells in healthy people across ages. This CDR3 has 16 residues. Germline V gene sequence: CDR1 SGHRS, CDR2 YFSETQ. Trimming removed 4 bases at V and 2 bases at J, with 17 bases between. The authors ran a second PCR of 7 to 11 cycles using a sample-barcoded 5' primer and a J-beta primer mix. TCRdb used MiXCR to reprocess the 5' RACE reads, holding one entry per CDR3 protein. The data contain roughly 1.5 million distinct CDR3 sequences, 40% to 45% of them singletons. There were healthy Caucasian individuals from Russia, aged about 6 to 100, serving as donors.

This sequence originates from a woman younger than 30 in good health. The chain uses TRBV5-1 and TRBJ2-3; D remains ambiguous. Sequenced input: blood. CDR3 nucleotides: TGCGCCAGCAGCCCACCTCTCTCATACGACACAGATACGCAGTATTTT. Translation gives CASSPPLSYDTDTQYF. The full variable domain, its missing parts supplied by reference TRBV5-1 and TRBJ2-3, is KAGVTQTPRYLIKTRGQQVTLSCSPISGHRSVSWYQQTPGQGLQFLFEYFSETQRNKGNFPGRFSGRQFSNSRSEMNVSTLELGDSALYLCASSPPLSYDTDTQYFGPGTRLTVL.